One T cell receptor beta chain is described in this entry. One end of the junction varies from germline; a read error may be responsible. The CDR3 is 17 amino acids. Germline CDR1 MGHRA, CDR2 YSYEKL. These data originate in a study of blood T cell repertoires in COVID-19. Study information: Sites across the United States, Italy and Spain contributed samples from acute and convalescent COVID-19.

Grouping used clinical history reported by participants in a survey and questionnaire. Original processing notes: It was from reference gene primer amplification that nucleated cell counts were estimated. Data came from immunoSEQ multiplex PCR; TCRdb stores just in-frame clones and leaves some out. V and J calls and clone size are given by that table; D and trimming were obtained from the DNA. The sample includes a few hundred thousand clones, around 90% of them seen just once. The clonotype originates from a woman aged 18 to 35 with acute COVID-19. Sequenced input: PBMCs or T cells enriched from blood (not recorded which). The chain links TRBV4-1 to TRBJ1-5; a possible D gene is TRBD1 (5 bases). CDR3 region: CASSQFSVTDSHQPQHF. The CDR3 DNA reads as TGCGCCAGCAGCCAATTCTCTGTGACAGATAGCCATCAGCCCCAGCATTTT.